This T cell receptor beta chain was recovered during a study of shared clonotypes between healthy human individuals. This CDR3 has 15 amino acids. Germline CDR1 MNHNS, CDR2 SASEGT. V was pared by 5 bases and J by 3 bases, with 13 bases between. Profiling relied on immunoSEQ multiplex PCR, and the TCRdb table lists in-frame clones only, not all of them. The sample has 2,100,000 or so clones, roughly 95% seen once. The specimen was naive CD4+ T cells sorted from blood. Subset denoted: CD45RA+ positively selected. The chain links TRBV6-1 to TRBJ1-4; perhaps TRBD1 as D (5 bases). This TCR derives from a man younger than 30 in good health. CDR3 sequence: CASSNRDSPNEKLFF. The CDR3 bases are TGTGCCAGCAGTAACCGGGACTCACCTAATGAAAAACTGTTTTTT.